This TCR beta chain was profiled in a study of CXCR3-negative and CXCR3-positive naive CD8 T cells. As for the study in general: There were some 150 million TRB reads altogether, and each library had about 1.5 +/- 0.3 million of them.

Study-wide results and caveats: TRB CDR3s were more hydrophobic in CXCR3-positive than in CXCR3-negative naive cells. Diversity ran similarly high across both naive subsets but far lower in memory CD8+ cells. For the naive subsets, surface CD5 was similar, and TCR strength was inferred from TRB CDR3 properties.

Naive CD8+ T cells showed CD45RO-CCR7+CD27+CD95-. UMI-tagged TRB cDNA libraries were built via 5' RACE. TCRdb re-called the 5' RACE reads; one entry per CDR3 protein, DNA not given. This specimen shows approximately 88,000 distinct CDR3 sequences; the ten leading clones hold 0.5% to 0.55%. In the case of this clonotype: Its target is not known.

This CDR3 contains 14 residues. Germline V CDR1 and CDR2: SGHKS, YYEKEE (reference sequence). The TCR originated in a human donor in good health. Some clones in this sample may be carry-over from other donors' samples. The sequenced sample consisted of naive CXCR3+ CD8+ T cells from blood. Subset: CD45RO-CCR7+CD27+CD95- naive CD8+ T cells expressing CXCR3 (TNR3+). The V call is TRBV5-5, the J call TRBJ2-3; TCRdb outputs TRBD1, but without DNA this stays unchecked. CDR3 residues: CASSGGQGADTQYF.